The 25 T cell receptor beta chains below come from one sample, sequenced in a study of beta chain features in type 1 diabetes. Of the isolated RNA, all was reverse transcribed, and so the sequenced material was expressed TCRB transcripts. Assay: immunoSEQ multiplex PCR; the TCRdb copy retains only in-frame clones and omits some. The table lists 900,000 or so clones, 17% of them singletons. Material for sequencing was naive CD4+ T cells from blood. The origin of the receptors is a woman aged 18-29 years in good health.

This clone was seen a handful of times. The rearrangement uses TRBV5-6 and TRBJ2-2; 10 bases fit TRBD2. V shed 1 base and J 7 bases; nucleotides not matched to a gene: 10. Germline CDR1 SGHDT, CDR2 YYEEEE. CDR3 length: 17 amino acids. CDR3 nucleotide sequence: TGTGCCAGCAGCTTGATGCTAGCGGGAGATTTTGGCGGGGAGCTGTTTTTT. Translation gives CASSLMLAGDFGGELFF.

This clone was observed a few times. CDR3 nucleotide sequence: TGTGCCAGCTCACCACCGAACCTCCCGGGAGTCGGCGGTGAGCAGTTCTTC. The encoded protein is CASSPPNLPGVGGEQFF. The chain employs TRBV18 and TRBJ2-1; D perhaps matches TRBD2 (6 bases). Germline-derived CDR1 and CDR2 are KGHSH and LQKENI. Deletions cut 0 bases from V and 9 bases from J, with 21 bases between. This CDR3 spans 17 amino acids.

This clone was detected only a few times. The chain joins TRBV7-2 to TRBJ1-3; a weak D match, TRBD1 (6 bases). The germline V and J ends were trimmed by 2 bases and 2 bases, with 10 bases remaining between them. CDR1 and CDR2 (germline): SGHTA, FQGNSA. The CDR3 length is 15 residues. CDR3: CASSLRGTTGNTIYF. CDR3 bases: TGTGCCAGCAGCTTAAGAGGGACAACTGGAAACACCATATATTTT.

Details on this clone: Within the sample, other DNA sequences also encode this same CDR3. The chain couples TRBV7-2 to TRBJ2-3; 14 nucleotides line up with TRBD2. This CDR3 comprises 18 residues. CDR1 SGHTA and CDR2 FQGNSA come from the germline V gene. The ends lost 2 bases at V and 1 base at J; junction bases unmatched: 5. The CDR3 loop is CASSLLGLAGGRTDTQYF. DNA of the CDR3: TGTGCCAGCAGCTTACTCGGACTAGCGGGAGGTCGCACAGATACGCAGTATTTT. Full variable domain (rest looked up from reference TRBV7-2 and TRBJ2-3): GAGVSQSPSNKVTEKGKDVELRCDPISGHTALYWYRQSLGQGLEFLIYFQGNSAPDKSGLPSDRFSAERTGGSVSTLTIQRTQQEDSAVYLCASSLLGLAGGRTDTQYFGPGTRLTVL.

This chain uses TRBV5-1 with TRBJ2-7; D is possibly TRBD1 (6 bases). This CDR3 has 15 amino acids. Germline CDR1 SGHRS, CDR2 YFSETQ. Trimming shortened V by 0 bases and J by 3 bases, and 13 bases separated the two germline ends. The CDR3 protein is CASSLGFGTFYEQYF. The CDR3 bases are TGCGCCAGCAGCTTGGGTTTTGGGACATTCTACGAGCAGTACTTC.

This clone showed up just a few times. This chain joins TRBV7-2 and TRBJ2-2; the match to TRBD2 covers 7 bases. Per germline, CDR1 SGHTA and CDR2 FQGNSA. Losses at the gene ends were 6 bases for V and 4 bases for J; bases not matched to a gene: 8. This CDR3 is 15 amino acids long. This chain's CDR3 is CASRGGASGTGELFF. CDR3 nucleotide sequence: TGTGCCAGCAGAGGCGGGGCTAGCGGCACCGGGGAGCTGTTTTTT.

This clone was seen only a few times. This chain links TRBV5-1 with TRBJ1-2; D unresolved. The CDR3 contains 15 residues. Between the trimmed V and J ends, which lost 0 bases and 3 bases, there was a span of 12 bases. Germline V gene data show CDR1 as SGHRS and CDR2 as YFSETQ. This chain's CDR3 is CASSLGLFSDYGYTF. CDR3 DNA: TGCGCCAGCAGCTTGGGACTCTTTTCGGACTATGGCTACACCTTC.

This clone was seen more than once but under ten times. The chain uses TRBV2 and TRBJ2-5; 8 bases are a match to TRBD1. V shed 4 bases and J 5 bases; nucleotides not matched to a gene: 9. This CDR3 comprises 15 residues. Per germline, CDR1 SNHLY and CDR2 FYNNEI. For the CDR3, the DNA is TGTGCCAGCAGTGCCCAGGGGGCCCCAATGGAGACCCAGTACTTC. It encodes CASSAQGAPMETQYF. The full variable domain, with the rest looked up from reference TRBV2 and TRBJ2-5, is EPEVTQTPSHQVTQMGQEVILRCVPISNHLYFYWYRQILGQKVEFLVSFYNNEISEKSEIFDDQFSVERPDGSNFTLKIRSTKLEDSAMYFCASSAQGAPMETQYFGPGTRLLVL.

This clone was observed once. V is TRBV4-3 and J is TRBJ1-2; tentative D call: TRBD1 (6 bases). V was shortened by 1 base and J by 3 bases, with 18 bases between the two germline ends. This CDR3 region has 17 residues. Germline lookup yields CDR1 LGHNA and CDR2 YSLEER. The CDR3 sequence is CASSQAHSGGGHYGYTF. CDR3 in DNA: TGCGCCAGCAGCCAAGCGCATTCCGGAGGGGGGCACTATGGCTACACCTTC.

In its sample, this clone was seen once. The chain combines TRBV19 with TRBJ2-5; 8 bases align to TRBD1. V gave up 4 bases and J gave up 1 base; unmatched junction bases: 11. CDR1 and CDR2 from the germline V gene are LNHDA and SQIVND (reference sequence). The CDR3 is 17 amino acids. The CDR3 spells CASSKGYGTGRQETQYF. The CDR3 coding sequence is TGTGCCAGTAGTAAGGGATATGGGACAGGACGCCAAGAGACCCAGTACTTC.

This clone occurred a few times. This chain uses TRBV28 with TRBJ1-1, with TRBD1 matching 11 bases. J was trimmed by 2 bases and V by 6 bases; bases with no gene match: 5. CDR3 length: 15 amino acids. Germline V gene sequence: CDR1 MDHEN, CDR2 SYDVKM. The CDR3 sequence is CASRDRGQLNTEAFF. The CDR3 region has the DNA TGTGCCAGCAGGGACAGGGGGCAACTTAACACTGAAGCTTTCTTT.

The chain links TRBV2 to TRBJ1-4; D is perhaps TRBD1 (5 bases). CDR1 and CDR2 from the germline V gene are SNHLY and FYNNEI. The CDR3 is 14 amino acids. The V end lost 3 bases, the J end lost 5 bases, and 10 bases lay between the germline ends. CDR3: CASSDGRGNEKLFF. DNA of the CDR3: TGTGCCAGCAGTGATGGCCGGGGGAATGAAAAACTGTTTTTT. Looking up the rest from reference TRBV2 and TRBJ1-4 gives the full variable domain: EPEVTQTPSHQVTQMGQEVILRCVPISNHLYFYWYRQILGQKVEFLVSFYNNEISEKSEIFDDQFSVERPDGSNFTLKIRSTKLEDSAMYFCASSDGRGNEKLFFGSGTQLSVL.

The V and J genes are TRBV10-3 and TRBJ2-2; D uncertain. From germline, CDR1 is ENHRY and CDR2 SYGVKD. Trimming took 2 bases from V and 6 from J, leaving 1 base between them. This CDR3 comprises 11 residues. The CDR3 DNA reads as TGTGCCATCAGTGAGGCCGGGGAGCTGTTTTTT. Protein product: CAISEAGELFF.

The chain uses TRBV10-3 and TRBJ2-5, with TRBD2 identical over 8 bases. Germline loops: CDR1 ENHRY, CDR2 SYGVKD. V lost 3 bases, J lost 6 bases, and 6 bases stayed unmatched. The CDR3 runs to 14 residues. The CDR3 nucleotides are TGTGCCATCAGTGATCGGGAGGGCCTGAAGACCCAGTACTTC. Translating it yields CAISDREGLKTQYF.

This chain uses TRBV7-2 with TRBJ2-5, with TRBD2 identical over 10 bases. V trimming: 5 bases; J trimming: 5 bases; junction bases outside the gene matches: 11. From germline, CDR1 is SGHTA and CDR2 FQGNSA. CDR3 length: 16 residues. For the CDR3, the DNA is TGTGCCAGCAGCGTAAGCAGCGGGAGGGCGCAGGAGACCCAGTACTTC. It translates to CASSVSSGRAQETQYF.

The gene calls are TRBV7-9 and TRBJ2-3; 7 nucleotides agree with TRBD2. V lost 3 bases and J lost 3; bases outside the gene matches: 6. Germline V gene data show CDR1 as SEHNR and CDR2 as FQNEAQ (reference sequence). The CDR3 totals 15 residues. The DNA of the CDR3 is TGTGCCAGCAGCTTCCTAGCGGTGAGGACAGATACGCAGTATTTT. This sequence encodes CASSFLAVRTDTQYF. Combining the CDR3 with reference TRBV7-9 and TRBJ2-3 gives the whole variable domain DTGVSQNPRHKITKRGQNVTFRCDPISEHNRLYWYRQTLGQGPEFLTYFQNEAQLEKSRLLSDRFSAERPKGSFSTLEIQRTEQGDSAMYLCASSFLAVRTDTQYFGPGTRLTVL.

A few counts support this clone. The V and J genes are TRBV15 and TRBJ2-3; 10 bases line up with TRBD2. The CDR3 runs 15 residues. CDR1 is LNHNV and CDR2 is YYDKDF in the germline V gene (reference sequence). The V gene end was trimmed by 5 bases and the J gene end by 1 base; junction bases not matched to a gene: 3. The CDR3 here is CATSLAGVGTDTQYF. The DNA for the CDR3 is TGTGCCACCAGCCTAGCGGGAGTTGGCACAGATACGCAGTATTTT.

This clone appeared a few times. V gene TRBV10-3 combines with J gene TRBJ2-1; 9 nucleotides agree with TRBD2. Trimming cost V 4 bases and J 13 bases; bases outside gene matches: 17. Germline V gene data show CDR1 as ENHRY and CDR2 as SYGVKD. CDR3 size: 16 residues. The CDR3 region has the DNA TGTGCCATCAGTGGTATGTCTAGCGGGGACACAGATATACAGTTCTTC. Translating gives CAISGMSSGDTDIQFF.

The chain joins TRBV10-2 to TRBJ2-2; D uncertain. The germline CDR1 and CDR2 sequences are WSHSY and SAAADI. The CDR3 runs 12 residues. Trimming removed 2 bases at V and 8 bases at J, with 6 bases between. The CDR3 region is CASSEIQGELFF. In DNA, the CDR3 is TGCGCCAGCAGTGAGATACAGGGGGAGCTGTTTTTT.

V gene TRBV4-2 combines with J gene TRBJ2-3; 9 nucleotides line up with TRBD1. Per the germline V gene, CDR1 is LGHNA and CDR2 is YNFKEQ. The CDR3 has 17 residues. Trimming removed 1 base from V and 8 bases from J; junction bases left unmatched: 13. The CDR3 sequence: CASSQVTGTGNYATQYF. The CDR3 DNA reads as TGTGCCAGCAGCCAAGTAACTGGGACAGGGAATTATGCTACGCAGTATTTT.

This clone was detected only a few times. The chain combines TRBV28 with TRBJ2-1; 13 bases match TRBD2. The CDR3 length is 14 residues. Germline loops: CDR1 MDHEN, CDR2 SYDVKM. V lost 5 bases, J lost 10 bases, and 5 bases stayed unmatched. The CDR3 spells CASSPGLAGWEQFF. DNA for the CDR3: TGTGCCAGCAGTCCGGGACTAGCGGGATGGGAGCAGTTCTTC.

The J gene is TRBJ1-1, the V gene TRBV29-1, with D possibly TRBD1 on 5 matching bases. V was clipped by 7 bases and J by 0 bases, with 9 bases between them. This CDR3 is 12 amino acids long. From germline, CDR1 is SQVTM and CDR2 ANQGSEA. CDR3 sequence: CSAQQVNTEAFF. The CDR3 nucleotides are TGCAGCGCGCAACAGGTGAACACTGAAGCTTTCTTT.

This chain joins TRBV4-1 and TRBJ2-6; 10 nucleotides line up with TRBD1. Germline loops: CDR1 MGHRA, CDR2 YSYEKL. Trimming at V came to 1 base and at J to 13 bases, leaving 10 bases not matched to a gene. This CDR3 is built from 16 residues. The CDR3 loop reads CASSQVDRGQLGVLTF. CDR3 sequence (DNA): TGCGCCAGCAGCCAAGTTGACAGGGGGCAATTAGGTGTCCTGACTTTC.

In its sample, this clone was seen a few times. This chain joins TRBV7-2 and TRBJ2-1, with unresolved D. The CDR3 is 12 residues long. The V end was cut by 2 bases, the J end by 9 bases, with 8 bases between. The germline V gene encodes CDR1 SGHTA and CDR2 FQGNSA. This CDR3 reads CASSLRFGEQFF. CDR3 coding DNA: TGTGCCAGCAGCTTACGATTCGGTGAGCAGTTCTTC.

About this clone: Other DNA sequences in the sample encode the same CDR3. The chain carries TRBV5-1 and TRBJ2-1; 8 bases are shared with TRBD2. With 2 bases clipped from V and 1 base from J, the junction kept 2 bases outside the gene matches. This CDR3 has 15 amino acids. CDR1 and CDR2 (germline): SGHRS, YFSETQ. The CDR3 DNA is TGCGCCAGCAGCTTAAGCGGGAGTTCCTACAATGAGCAGTTCTTC. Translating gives CASSLSGSSYNEQFF. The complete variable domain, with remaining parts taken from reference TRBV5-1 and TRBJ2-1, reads KAGVTQTPRYLIKTRGQQVTLSCSPISGHRSVSWYQQTPGQGLQFLFEYFSETQRNKGNFPGRFSGRQFSNSRSEMNVSTLELGDSALYLCASSLSGSSYNEQFFGPGTRLTVL.